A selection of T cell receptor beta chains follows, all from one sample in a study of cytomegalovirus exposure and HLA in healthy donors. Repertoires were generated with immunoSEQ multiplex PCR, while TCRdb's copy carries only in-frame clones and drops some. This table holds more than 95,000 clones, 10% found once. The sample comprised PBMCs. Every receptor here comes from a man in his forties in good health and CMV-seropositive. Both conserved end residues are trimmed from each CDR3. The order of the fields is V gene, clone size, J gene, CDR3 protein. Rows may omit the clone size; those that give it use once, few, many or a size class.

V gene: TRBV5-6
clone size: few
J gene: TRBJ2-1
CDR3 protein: ASSHEWSEQF

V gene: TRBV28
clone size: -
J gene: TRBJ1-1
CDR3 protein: ASSLWGLKTEAF

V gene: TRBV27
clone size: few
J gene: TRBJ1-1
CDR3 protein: ASSFRQGGDTEAF

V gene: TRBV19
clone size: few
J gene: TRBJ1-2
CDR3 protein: ASSIISRGLFGYT

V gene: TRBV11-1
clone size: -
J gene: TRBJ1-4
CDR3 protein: ASSLAPAGLTNEKLF

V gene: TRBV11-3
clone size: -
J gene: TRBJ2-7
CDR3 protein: ASSSQGSWTQTSNEQY

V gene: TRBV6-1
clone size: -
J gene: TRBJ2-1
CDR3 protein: ASREGYNEQF

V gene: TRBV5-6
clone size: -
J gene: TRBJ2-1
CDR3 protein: ASSRDPEQF

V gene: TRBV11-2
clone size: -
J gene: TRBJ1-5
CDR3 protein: ASSSGDQPQH

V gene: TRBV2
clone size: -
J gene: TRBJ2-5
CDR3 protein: ASSGTRQETQY

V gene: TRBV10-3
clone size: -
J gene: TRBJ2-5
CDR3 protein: ATGPGKGVDENQY

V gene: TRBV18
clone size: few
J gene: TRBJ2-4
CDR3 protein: ASSPPGHKNIQY

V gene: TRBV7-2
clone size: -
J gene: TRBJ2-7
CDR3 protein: ASSLSGRGKY

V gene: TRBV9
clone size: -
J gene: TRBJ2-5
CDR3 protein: ASSAPDGSGTQY

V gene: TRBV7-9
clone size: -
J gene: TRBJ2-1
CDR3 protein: ASSLAPGLADNEQF

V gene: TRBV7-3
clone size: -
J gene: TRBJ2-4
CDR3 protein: ASSLGVAGAENIQY

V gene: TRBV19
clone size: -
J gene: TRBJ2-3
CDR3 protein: ASSIGTSTDTQY

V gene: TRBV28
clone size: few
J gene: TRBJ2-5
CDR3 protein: ASSFFVMGLAGGPGQETQY

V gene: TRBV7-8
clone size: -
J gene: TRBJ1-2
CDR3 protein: ASSFKGGQGLGYT

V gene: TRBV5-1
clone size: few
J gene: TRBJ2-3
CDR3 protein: ASSLAFLATQY

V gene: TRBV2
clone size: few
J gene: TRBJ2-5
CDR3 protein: ASRRQGRETQY

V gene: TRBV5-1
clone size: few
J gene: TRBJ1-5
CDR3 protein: ASSPEGNQPQH

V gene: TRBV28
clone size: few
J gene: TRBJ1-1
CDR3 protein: ASPPEGQRSEAF

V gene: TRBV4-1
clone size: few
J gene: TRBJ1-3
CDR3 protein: ASSQEVAVLGNTIY

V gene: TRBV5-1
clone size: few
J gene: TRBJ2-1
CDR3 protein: ASSPGTSGYNEQF

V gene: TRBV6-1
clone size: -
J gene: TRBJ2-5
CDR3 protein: ASSETAGGGETQY

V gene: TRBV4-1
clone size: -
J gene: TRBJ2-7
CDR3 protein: ASSRSVVAEQY

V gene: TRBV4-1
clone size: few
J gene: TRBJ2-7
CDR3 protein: ASSQGLAGGPVYEQY

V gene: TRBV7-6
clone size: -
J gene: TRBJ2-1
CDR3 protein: ASSLESSGRYNEQF

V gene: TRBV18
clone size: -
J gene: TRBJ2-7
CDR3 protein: ASSRRSTYEQY

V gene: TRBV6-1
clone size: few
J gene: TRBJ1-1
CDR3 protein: ASSLFETEAF

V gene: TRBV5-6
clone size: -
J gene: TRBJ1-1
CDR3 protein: ASSLTQGGWNTEAF

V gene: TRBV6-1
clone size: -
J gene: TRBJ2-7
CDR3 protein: ASSDILKLTSGATYEQY

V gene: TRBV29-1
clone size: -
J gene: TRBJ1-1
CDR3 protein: SATGQLGTEAF

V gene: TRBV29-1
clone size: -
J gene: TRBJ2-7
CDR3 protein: SVEEGESYEQY

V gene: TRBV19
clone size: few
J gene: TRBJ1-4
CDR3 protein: ASSFRTGFEKLF

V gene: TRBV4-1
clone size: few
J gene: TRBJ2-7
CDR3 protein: ASSHVTERAKRGEQY

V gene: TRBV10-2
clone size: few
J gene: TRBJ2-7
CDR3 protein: ASRETSGRTYEQY

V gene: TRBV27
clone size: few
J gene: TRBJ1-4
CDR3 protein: ASSASGEKLF

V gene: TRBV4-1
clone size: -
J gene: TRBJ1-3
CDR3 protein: ASSSPGVGNTIY

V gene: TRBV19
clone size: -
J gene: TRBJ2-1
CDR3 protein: ASSDGLAGDFFGNEQF

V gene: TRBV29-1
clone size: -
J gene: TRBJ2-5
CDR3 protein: SVDELVGQETQY

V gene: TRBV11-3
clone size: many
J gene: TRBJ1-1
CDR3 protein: ASSPKTGWNTEAF

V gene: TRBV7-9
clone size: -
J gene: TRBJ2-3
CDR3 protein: ASSLVGQGSTDTQY

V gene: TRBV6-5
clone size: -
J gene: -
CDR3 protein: ASADNSYEQY

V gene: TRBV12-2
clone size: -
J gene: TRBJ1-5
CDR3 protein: ASRLLCNQPQH

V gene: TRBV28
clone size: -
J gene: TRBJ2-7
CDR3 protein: ASKGPIDTSYEQY

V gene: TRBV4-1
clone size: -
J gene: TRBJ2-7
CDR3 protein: ASSQEEGFEQY

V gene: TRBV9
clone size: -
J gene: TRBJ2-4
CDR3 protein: ASSPQITGGAKNIQY

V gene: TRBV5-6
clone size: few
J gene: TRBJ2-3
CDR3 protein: ASSLGGHTDTQY

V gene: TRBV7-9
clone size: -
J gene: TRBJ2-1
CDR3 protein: ASSPPLAGGPGYNEQF

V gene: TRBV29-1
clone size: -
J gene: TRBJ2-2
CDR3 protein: SVEGLAGGRGTGELF

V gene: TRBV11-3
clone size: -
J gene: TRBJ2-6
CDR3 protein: ASSSRQAIGGANVLT

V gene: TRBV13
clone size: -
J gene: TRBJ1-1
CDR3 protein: ASSFGRATEAF

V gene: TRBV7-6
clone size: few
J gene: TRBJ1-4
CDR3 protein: ASSLGPAGVGEKLF

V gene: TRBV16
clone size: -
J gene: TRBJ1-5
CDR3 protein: ASSQGRVDQPQH